The 12 T cell receptor beta chains listed next were all sequenced from one sample in a study of OX40 agonist ivuxolimab in advanced cancers. Library preparation used the immunoSEQ multiplex PCR assay. TCRdb retrieved this table from immuneACCESS and kept in-frame rearrangements only. Not all clones are present; in checked studies, unresolved V genes account for under half, and no reason is known for the remainder. This sample holds about 97,000 clones; 85% to 90% were observed only once. The ten largest clones take up 5.5% of the sample. Sequencing used CD4+ or CD8+ T cells sorted from blood, obtained in a trial of the OX40 agonist ivuxolimab. Receptor source: an adult with an advanced solid tumor such as melanoma, head and neck, liver or kidney cancer.

This clone was counted between two and nine times. The rearrangement uses TRBV5-1 and TRBJ2-1; D not resolved. The V end lost 3 bases, the J end lost 8 bases, and 6 bases lay between the germline ends. CDR1 and CDR2 from the germline V gene are SGHRS and YFSETQ. The CDR3 has 11 amino acids. The CDR3 spells CASSWNDEQFF. The CDR3 nucleotides read TGCGCCAGCAGCTGGAATGATGAGCAGTTCTTC.

The rearrangement uses TRBV25-1 and TRBJ1-5, with TRBD1 as a possible D gene (5 bases). Germline V gives CDR1 MGHDK, CDR2 SYGVNS. The CDR3 has 14 residues. Deletions cut 2 bases from V and 4 bases from J, with 9 bases between. The CDR3 DNA is TGTGCCAGCAGTGAACCACAGGAGAATCAGCCCCAGCATTTT. It codes for CASSEPQENQPQHF.

This clone is a singleton in its sample. J is TRBJ1-2 and V is TRBV2; 7 bases match TRBD1. V lost 3 bases to trimming and J lost 3 bases; unmatched junction nucleotides: 1. This CDR3 spans 13 amino acids. The germline gives CDR1 SNHLY, CDR2 FYNNEI. As DNA, the CDR3 is TGTGCCAGCAGTGAGACAGGGTACTATGGCTACACCTTC. Translating it yields CASSETGYYGYTF.

The V and J genes are TRBV18 and TRBJ2-5; D possibly corresponds to TRBD2 (6 bases). The CDR3 has 13 amino acids. The germline V gene encodes CDR1 KGHSH and CDR2 LQKENI. The germline V and J ends were trimmed by 5 bases and 5 bases, with 12 bases remaining between them. DNA of the CDR3: TGTGCCAGCTCATCCTACAGCGGGGAGACCCAGTACTTC. Protein sequence: CASSSYSGETQYF.

Comments on this clone: The germline gene is not matched at one end of the junction; a read error may be the cause. V usage is TRBV30 and J usage is TRBJ1-2; a possible D gene is TRBD1 (6 bases). Germline V gene sequence: CDR1 GTSNPN, CDR2 SVGIG (reference sequence). The CDR3 is 12 residues long. The CDR3 loop is CAWRGGTTPTIF. CDR3 coding DNA: TGTGCCTGGAGGGGCGGGACAACCCCTACAATCTTC.

CDR3 DNA: TGTGCCAGCAGCCTCAGGGATGATAGCAATCAGCCCCAGCATTTT. This translates into CASSLRDDSNQPQHF. The V gene is TRBV5-8, the J gene TRBJ1-5; a possible D gene is TRBD1 (5 bases). In germline, CDR1 is SGHTS, CDR2 YDEGEE. The CDR3 runs to 15 residues. The V and J ends lost 4 bases and 0 bases respectively, with 11 bases between them. Based on the CDR3 plus reference TRBV5-8 and TRBJ1-5, the full variable domain is EAGVTQSPTHLIKTRGQQATLRCSPISGHTSVYWYQQALGLGLQFLLWYDEGEERNRGNFPPRFSGRQFPNYSSELNVNALELEDSALYLCASSLRDDSNQPQHFGDGTRLSIL.

This sequence joins TRBV23-1 and TRBJ2-7; D not certain. TRBV23-1 is treated as an ORF (open reading frame) with a function not yet certain. The V end was cut by 4 bases, the J end by 2 bases, with 9 bases between. There are 13 residues in the CDR3. CDR3 residues: CASSPQAAYEQYF. The CDR3 DNA is TGCGCCAGCAGTCCTCAGGCCGCCTACGAGCAGTACTTC.

Concerning this clone itself: Other DNA sequences from this sample encode an identical CDR3 as well. The chain links TRBV5-1 to TRBJ2-7; tentative D call: TRBD2 (5 bases). This CDR3 contains 13 residues. Germline V gives CDR1 SGHRS, CDR2 YFSETQ. V was clipped by 2 bases and J by 0 bases, with 6 bases between them. Here the CDR3 DNA reads TGCGCCAGCAGCTTAGGGAGCTCCTACGAGCAGTACTTC. It encodes CASSLGSSYEQYF.

This sequence joins TRBV5-1 and TRBJ1-2; 9 bases are shared with TRBD1. Germline loops: CDR1 SGHRS, CDR2 YFSETQ. The CDR3 spans 16 residues. V dropped 5 bases and J dropped 0; count of bases not matched to a gene: 8. This CDR3 reads CASRSSGQGSNYGYTF. The CDR3 nucleotides are TGCGCCAGCAGAAGTTCCGGACAGGGGTCTAACTATGGCTACACCTTC.

This clone appeared once. The chain links TRBV19 to TRBJ2-1; maybe TRBD1 (5 bases). CDR3 length equals 13 residues. Germline values: CDR1 LNHDA, CDR2 SQIVND (reference sequence). Trimming took 1 base from V and 13 from J, leaving 14 bases between them. The CDR3 protein is CASSIAPGRVQFF. Written as DNA, the CDR3 is TGTGCCAGTAGTATAGCACCCGGCAGGGTACAGTTCTTC.

This chain connects TRBV7-9 to TRBJ2-3; possible D gene TRBD2, 6 bases. The ends were cut back, 3 bases at V and 0 bases at J, with 7 bases in the middle. CDR3 size: 14 residues. Germline CDR1 SEHNR, CDR2 FQNEAQ (reference sequence). CDR3 sequence (DNA): TGTGCCAGCAGCTTGGCGGGGAGCACAGATACGCAGTATTTT. The encoded protein is CASSLAGSTDTQYF. Filled out from reference TRBV7-9 and TRBJ2-3, the complete variable domain reads DTGVSQNPRHKITKRGQNVTFRCDPISEHNRLYWYRQTLGQGPEFLTYFQNEAQLEKSRLLSDRFSAERPKGSFSTLEIQRTEQGDSAMYLCASSLAGSTDTQYFGPGTRLTVL.

This chain links TRBV7-9 with TRBJ2-7, with 8 nucleotides matching TRBD1. Per germline, CDR1 SEHNR and CDR2 FQNEAQ (reference sequence). This CDR3 comprises 13 residues. The J segment lost 5 bases and the V segment lost 7 bases, leaving 7 bases of the junction unmatched. For the CDR3, the DNA is TGTGCCAGCATCGACAGGGGTTATGACGAGCAGTACTTC. Translating it yields CASIDRGYDEQYF.